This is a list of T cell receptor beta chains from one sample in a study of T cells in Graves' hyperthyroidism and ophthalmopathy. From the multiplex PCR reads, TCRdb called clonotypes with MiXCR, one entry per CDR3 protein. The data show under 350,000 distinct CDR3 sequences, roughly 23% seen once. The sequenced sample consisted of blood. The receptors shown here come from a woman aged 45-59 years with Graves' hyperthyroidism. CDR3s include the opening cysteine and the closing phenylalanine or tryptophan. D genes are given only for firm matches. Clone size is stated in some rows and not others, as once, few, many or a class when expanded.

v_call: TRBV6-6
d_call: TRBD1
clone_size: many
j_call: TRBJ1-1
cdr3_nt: TGTGCCAGCAGTTTCCTCCCAACAGGGGCGAACACTGAAGCTTTCTTT
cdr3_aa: CASSFLPTGANTEAFF

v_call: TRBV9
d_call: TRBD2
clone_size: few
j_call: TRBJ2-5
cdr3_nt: TGTGCCAGCAGCCCAGCTAGCGGGTCGGCAGGGACCCAGTACTTC
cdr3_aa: CASSPASGSAGTQYF

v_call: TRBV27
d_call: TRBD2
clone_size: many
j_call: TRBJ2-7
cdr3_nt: TGTGCCAGCAGTTACAGCGGGATAACCTACGAGCAGTACTTC
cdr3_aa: CASSYSGITYEQYF

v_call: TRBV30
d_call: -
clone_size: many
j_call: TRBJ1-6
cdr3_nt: TGTGCCTTAAGGGCAGGGAATAATTCACCCCTCCACTTT
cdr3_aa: CALRAGNNSPLHF

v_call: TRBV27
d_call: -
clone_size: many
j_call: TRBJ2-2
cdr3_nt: TGTGCCAGCAGTGGCTACACCGGGGAGCTGTTTTTT
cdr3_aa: CASSGYTGELFF

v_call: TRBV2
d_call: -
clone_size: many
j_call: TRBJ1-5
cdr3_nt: TGTGCCAGCAGTGTTATGGGAGTGAATCAGCCCCAGCATTTT
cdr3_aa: CASSVMGVNQPQHF

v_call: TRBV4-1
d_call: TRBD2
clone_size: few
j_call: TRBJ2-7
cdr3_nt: TGCGCCAGCAGCCAAGTCGGGACTACAAGCTCCTACGAGCAGTACTTC
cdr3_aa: CASSQVGTTSSYEQYF

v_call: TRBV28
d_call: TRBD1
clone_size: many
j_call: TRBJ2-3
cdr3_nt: TGTGCCAGCAGGCCTACTTACAGGGGGGATACGCAGTATTTT
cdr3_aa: CASRPTYRGDTQYF

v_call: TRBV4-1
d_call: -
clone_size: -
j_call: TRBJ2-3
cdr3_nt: TGCGCCAGCAGCCAAGAGCTAGCTAGGGTCACAGATACGCAGTATTTT
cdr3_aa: CASSQELARVTDTQYF

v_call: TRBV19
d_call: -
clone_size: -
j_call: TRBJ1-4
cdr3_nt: TGTGCCACCGGGTATGAAAAACTGTTTTTT
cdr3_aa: CATGYEKLFF

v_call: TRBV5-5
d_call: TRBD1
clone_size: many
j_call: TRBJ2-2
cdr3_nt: TGTGCCAGCAGCCCTACCGGGACAGGGGGCTTAGGGGAGCTGTTTTTT
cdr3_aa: CASSPTGTGGLGELFF

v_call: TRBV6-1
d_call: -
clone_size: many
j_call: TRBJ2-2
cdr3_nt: TGTGCCAGCAGTTTATCCGGGACATCGACCGGGGAGCTGTTTTTT
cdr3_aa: CASSLSGTSTGELFF

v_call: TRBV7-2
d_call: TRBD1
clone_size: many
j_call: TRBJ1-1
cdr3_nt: TGTGCCAGCAGCTCTTGGACAGGGTCCGAAGCTTTCTTT
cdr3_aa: CASSSWTGSEAFF

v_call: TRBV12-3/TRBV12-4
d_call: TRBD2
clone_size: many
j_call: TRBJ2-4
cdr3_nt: TGTGCCAGCAGTCAGACAGGACTAGCGGGACACATTCAGTACTTC
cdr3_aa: CASSQTGLAGHIQYF

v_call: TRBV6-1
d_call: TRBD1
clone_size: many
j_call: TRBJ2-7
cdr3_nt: TGTGCCAGCAGCCGGGACAGGGGCGACGAGCAGTACTTC
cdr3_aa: CASSRDRGDEQYF

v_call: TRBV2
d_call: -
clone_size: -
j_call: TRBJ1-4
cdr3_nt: TGTGCCAGCAGTGAAGACAGGGCAGCAACTAATGAAAAACCGCTTTTT
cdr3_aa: CASSEDRAATNEKPLF

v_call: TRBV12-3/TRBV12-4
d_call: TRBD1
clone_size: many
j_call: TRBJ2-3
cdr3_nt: TGTGCCAGCAGCTCAACCGGGACAGGGGGCTGGGGTGATACGCAGTATTTT
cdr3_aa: CASSSTGTGGWGDTQYF

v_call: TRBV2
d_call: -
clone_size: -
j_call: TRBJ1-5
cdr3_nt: TGTACCAGCAGTGAATTGGGGCAGGGGTATCAGCCCCAGCATTTT
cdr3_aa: CTSSELGQGYQPQHF

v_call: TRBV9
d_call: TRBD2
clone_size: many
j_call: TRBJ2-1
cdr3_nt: TGTGCCAGCAGCGTAGGCCGGACTAGCGGGGGGGCAGATGAGCAGTTCTTC
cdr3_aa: CASSVGRTSGGADEQFF

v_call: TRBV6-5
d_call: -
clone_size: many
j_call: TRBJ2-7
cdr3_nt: TGTGCCAGCAGTTACTCGAGATTCGGGACAACCTACGAGCAGTACTTC
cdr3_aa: CASSYSRFGTTYEQYF

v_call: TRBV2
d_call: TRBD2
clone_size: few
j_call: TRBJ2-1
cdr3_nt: TGTGCCAGCAGTCGAGGGACTAGTGGGCCTAGGGAGCAGTTCTTC
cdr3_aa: CASSRGTSGPREQFF

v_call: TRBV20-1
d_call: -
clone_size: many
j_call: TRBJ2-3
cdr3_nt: TGCAGTGCTAAGACTGTAGATACGCAGTATTTT
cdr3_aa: CSAKTVDTQYF

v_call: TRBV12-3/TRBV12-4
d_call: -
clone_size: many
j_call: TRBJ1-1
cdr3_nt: TGTGCCAGCAGGCCTTGGGGGGGCGCCGAAGCTTTCTTT
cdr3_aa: CASRPWGGAEAFF

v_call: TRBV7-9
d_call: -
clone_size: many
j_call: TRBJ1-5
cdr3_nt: TGTGCCAGCAGCACCACCCTAGGTTTCGCTGTGGAACAGCCCCAGCATTTT
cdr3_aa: CASSTTLGFAVEQPQHF

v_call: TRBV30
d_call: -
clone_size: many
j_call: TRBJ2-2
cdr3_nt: TGTGCCTGGAGGGCTCGAACGAACACCGGGGAGCTGTTTTTT
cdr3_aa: CAWRARTNTGELFF

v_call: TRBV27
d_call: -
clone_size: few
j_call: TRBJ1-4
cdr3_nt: TGTGCCAGCAGTTTGTCGGCAAGTAATGAAAAACTGTTTTTT
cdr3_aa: CASSLSASNEKLFF

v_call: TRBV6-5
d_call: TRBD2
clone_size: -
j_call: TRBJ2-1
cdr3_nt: TGTGCCAGCAGTTACTCGGGAGGGTCTCTAAATACAATGAGCAATCGGCAGTTCTTC
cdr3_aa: CASSYSGGSLNTMSNRQFF